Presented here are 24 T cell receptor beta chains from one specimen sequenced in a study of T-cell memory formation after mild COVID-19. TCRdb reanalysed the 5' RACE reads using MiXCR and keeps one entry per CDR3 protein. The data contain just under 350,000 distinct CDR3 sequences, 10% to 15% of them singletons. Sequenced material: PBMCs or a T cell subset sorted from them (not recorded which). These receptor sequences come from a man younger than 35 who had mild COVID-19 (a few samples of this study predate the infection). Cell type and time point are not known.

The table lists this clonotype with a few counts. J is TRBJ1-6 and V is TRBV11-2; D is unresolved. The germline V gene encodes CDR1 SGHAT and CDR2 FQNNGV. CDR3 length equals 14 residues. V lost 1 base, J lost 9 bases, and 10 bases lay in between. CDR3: CASSLVRFGSPLHF. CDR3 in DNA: TGTGCCAGCAGCTTAGTTCGTTTTGGTTCACCCCTCCACTTT.

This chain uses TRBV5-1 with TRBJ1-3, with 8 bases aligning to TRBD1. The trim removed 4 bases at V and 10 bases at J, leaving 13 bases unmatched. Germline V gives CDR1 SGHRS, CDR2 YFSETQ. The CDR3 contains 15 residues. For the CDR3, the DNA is TGCGCCAGCAGCCCGGACAGGGCCGCGTCGGTGACCATATATTTT. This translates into CASSPDRAASVTIYF.

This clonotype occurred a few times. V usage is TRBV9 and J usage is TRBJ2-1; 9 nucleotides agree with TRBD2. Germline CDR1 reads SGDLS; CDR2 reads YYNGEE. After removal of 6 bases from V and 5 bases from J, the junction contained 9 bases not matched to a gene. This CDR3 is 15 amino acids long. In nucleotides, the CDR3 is TGTGCCAGCACCGAGCTAGCGGGGTTTAACAATGAGCAGTTCTTC. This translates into CASTELAGFNNEQFF.

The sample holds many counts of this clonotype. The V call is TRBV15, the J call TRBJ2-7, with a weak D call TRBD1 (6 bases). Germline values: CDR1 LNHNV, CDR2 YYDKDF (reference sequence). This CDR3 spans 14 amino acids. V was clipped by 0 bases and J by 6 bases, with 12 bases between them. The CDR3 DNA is TGTGCCACCAGCAGAGATCGAGGACAGCCCGAGCAGTACGTC. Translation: CATSRDRGQPEQYV.

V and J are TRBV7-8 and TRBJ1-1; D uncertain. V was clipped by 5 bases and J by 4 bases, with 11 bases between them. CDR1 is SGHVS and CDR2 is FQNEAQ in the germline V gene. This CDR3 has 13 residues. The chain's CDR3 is CASSVPAGTEAFF. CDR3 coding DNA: TGTGCCAGCAGCGTGCCGGCGGGCACTGAAGCTTTCTTT.

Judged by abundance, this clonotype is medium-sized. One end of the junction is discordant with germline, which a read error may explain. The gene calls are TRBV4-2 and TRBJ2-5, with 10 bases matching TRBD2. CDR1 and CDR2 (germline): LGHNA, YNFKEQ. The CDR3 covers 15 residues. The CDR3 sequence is CASSQERGGQETQYF. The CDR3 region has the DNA TGCGCCAGCAGCCAAGAGCGGGGGGGCCAAGAGACCCAGTACTTC.

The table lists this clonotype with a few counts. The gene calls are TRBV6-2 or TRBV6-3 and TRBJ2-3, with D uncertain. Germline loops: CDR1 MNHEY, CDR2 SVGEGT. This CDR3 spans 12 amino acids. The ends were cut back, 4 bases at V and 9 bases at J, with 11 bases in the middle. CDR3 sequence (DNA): TGTGCCAGCAGTTCGCTAGAACAAACGCAGTATTTT. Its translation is CASSSLEQTQYF.

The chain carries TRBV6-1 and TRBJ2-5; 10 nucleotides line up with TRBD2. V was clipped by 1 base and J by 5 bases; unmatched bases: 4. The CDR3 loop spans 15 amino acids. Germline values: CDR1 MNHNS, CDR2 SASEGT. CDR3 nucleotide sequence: TGTGCCAGCAGTGAAGTTGGGACTAGCGTTGAGACCCAGTACTTC. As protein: CASSEVGTSVETQYF.

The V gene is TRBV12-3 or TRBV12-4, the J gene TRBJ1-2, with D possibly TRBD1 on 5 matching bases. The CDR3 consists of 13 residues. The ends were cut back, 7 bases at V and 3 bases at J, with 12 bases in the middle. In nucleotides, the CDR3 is TGTGCCAGCAAGTCCGGGGCGGACTATGGCTACACCTTC. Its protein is CASKSGADYGYTF.

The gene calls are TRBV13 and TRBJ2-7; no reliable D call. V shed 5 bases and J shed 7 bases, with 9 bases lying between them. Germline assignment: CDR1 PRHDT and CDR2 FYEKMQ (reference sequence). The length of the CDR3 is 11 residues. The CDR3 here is CASSVIEEQYF. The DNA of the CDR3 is TGTGCCAGCAGCGTAATAGAGGAGCAGTACTTC.

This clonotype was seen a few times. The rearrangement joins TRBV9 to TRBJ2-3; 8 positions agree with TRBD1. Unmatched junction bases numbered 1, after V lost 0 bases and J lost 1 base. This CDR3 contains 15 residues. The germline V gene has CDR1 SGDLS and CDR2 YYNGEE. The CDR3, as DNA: TGTGCCAGCAGCGTAGAGGGACAGGGCACAGATACGCAGTATTTT. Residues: CASSVEGQGTDTQYF.

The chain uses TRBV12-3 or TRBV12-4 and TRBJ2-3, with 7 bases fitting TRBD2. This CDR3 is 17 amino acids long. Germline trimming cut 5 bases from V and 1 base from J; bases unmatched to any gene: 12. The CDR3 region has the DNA TGTGCCAGCAGTCACCCCGGTTCGGGGGGAGGCACAGATACGCAGTATTTT. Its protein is CASSHPGSGGGTDTQYF.

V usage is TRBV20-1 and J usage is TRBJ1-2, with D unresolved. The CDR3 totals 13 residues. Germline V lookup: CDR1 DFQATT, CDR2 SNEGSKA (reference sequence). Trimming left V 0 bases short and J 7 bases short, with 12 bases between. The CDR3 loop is CSARDATIGGYTF. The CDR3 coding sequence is TGCAGTGCTAGAGATGCAACTATTGGTGGCTACACCTTC.

The CDR3 spells CASYEVGWDTEAFF. The CDR3 DNA sequence: TGTGCCAGCTACGAAGTGGGATGGGACACTGAAGCTTTCTTT. This sequence joins TRBV7-8 and TRBJ1-1; D call uncertain. The V end lost 8 bases, the J end lost 3 bases, and 16 bases lay between the germline ends. Germline values: CDR1 SGHVS, CDR2 FQNEAQ. This CDR3 is built from 14 residues.

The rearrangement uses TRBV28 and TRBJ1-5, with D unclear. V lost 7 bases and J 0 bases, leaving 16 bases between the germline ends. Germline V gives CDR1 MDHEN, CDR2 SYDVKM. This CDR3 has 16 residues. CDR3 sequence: CASTRAFVYSNQPQHF. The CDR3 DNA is TGTGCCAGCACACGCGCTTTTGTGTATAGCAATCAGCCCCAGCATTTT.

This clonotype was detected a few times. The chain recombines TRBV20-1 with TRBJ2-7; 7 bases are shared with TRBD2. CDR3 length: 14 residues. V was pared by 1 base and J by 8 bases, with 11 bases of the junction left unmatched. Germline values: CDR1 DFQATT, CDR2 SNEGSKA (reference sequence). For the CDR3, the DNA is TGCAGTGCTAGAGTCGGTACGGAGCGGGGTAAGCAGTACTTC. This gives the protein CSARVGTERGKQYF.

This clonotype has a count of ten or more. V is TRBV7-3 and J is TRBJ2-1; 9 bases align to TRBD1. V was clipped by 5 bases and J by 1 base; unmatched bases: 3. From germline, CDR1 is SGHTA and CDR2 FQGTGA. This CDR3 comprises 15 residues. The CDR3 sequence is CASSAGTGSYNEQFF. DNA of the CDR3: TGTGCCAGCAGCGCCGGGACAGGGTCCTACAATGAGCAGTTCTTC.

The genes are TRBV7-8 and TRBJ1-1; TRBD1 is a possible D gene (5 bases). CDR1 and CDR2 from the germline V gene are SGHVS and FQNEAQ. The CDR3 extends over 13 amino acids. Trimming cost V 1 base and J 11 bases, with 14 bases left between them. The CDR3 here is CASSLEQARAAFF. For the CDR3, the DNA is TGTGCCAGCAGCTTAGAACAGGCCCGTGCTGCTTTCTTT.

The CDR3: CASSPGLAGADANEQFF. CDR3 sequence (DNA): TGCGCCAGCAGCCCGGGACTAGCGGGGGCCGACGCGAATGAGCAGTTCTTC. The rearrangement links TRBV4-3 to TRBJ2-1, with TRBD2 matching 14 bases. This CDR3 has 17 amino acids. J was trimmed by 7 bases and V by 4 bases; bases with no gene match: 9. Germline CDR1 reads LGHNA; CDR2 reads YSLEER.

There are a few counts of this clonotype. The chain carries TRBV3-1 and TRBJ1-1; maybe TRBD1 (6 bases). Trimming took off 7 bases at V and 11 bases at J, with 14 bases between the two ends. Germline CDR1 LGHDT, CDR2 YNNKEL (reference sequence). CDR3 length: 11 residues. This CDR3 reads CASTTGAEAFF. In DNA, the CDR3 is TGTGCCAGCACCACGGGGGCGGAGGCTTTCTTT.

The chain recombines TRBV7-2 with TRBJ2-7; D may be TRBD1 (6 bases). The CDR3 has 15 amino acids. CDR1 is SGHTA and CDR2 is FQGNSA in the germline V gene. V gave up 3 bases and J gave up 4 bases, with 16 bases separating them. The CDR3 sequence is CASSLGALAGYEQYF. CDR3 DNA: TGTGCCAGCAGCTTGGGGGCATTAGCTGGGTACGAGCAGTACTTC.

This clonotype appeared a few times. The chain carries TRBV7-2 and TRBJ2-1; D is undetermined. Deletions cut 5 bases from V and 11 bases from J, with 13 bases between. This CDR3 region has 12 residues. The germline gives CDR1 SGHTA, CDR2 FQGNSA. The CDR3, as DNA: TGTGCCAGCAGCGCACCCCCGGCTCAGCAGTTCTTC. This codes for CASSAPPAQQFF.

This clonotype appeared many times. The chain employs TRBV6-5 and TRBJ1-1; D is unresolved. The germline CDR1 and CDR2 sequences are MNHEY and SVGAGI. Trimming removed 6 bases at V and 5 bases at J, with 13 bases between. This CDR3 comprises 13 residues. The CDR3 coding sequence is TGTGCCAGCAGCCCCTTTGCGGAAACTGAAGCTTTCTTT. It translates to CASSPFAETEAFF.

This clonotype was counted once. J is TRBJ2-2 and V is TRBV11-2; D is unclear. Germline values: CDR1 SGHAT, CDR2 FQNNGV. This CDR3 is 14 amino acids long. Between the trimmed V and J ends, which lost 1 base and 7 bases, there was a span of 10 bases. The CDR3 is CASSLAVGYGELFF. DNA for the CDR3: TGTGCCAGCAGCTTAGCCGTCGGCTACGGGGAGCTGTTTTTT. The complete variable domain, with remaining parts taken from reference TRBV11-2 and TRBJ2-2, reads EAGVAQSPRYKIIEKRQSVAFWCNPISGHATLYWYQQILGQGPKLLIQFQNNGVVDDSQLPKDRFSAERLKGVDSTLKIQPAKLEDSAVYLCASSLAVGYGELFFGEGSRLTVL.